The 4 T cell receptor beta chains below all came from one sample that was sequenced in a study of blood T cell repertoires in COVID-19. Clones were sequenced by immunoSEQ multiplex PCR, and TCRdb holds only the in-frame ones, with some missing. The sample consists of 70,000 to 95,000 clones, about four fifths of them appearing once. Sequencing was done on a sample of peripheral blood. The receptors come from a woman between 65 and 79 years old with acute or convalescent COVID-19.

The chain uses TRBV20-1 and TRBJ2-1, with D possibly being TRBD2 (5 bases). The V end was cut by 3 bases, the J end by 3 bases, with 12 bases between. Germline CDR1 reads DFQATT; CDR2 reads SNEGSKA (reference sequence). This CDR3 region has 14 residues. The CDR3, as DNA: TGCAGTGCTAGTCCCCCCGGACTCTACAATGAGCAGTTCTTC. Translated, it gives CSASPPGLYNEQFF.

The chain uses TRBV28 and TRBJ2-7; TRBD1 is a possible D gene (6 bases). This CDR3 region has 14 residues. Germline loops: CDR1 MDHEN, CDR2 SYDVKM. V lost 3 bases and J lost 3, with 12 bases in between. In nucleotides, the CDR3 is TGTGCCAGCAGTTTCACGGCAGGGGACTACGAGCAGTACTTC. Residues: CASSFTAGDYEQYF. Using reference TRBV28 and TRBJ2-7 for the parts outside the CDR3, the full variable domain is DVKVTQSSRYLVKRTGEKVFLECVQDMDHENMFWYRQDPGLGLRLIYFSYDVKMKEKGDIPEGYSVSREKKERFSLILESASTNQTSMYLCASSFTAGDYEQYFGPGTRLTVT.

The rearrangement uses TRBV12-3 or TRBV12-4 and TRBJ1-4; 7 bases map to TRBD1. This CDR3 has 13 residues. V was clipped by 7 bases and J by 7 bases; unmatched bases: 6. The CDR3 loop is CASTGGGREKLFF. CDR3 in DNA: TGTGCCAGCACTGGAGGGGGCCGTGAAAAACTGTTTTTT.

The sample holds one count of this clone. This sequence joins TRBV9 and TRBJ2-7, with 8 bases identical to TRBD2. This CDR3 spans 14 amino acids. CDR1 is SGDLS and CDR2 is YYNGEE in the germline V gene. Trimming cost V 7 bases and J 2 bases; bases outside gene matches: 8. CDR3 residues: CASGGREVPYEQYF. CDR3 DNA sequence: TGTGCCAGCGGAGGGCGGGAGGTGCCCTACGAGCAGTACTTC.